One T cell receptor beta chain is described in this entry. Per germline, CDR1 MNHEY and CDR2 SMNVEV (reference sequence). The CDR3 sequence is 15 residues long. The V and J ends lost 8 bases and 0 bases respectively, with 17 bases between them. The assay was immunoSEQ multiplex PCR, and TCRdb's table has in-frame clones only and misses some. This table holds around 73,000 clones, 60% to 80% found once. The data stem from a study of blood T cell repertoires in COVID-19. It was during active infection that Seattle patients were enrolled and then longitudinally followed. The V gene is TRBV27, the J gene TRBJ2-7; D might be TRBD2 (6 bases). The specimen sequenced was peripheral blood. The receptor's source is a man in his 70s with COVID-19, enrolled during active disease. This chain's CDR3 is CASWRAQALSYEQYF. Here the CDR3 DNA reads TGTGCCAGCTGGAGGGCACAGGCCCTCTCCTACGAGCAGTACTTC.